Included here is one T cell receptor beta chain sequence, with context. What it recognizes is unknown. The CDR3 totals 15 residues. Germline CDR1 is MNHEY and CDR2 is SMNVEV (reference sequence). V lost 5 bases and J 0 bases, leaving 11 bases between the germline ends. This entry belongs to a study of cytomegalovirus exposure and HLA in healthy donors. The PCR used 60 Vbeta and 13 Jbeta primers. The repertoire was sequenced with immunoSEQ multiplex PCR; TCRdb's copy has only in-frame clones and lacks some. The table lists around 210,000 clones, roughly 84% of them singletons. Findings and limits, study-wide: TCR association rates varied by HLA locus in a later analysis, with DRB1 highest and HLA-C lowest. For presence/absence analyses, sequencing depth was assumed to be roughly uniform across donors.

This TCR came from a girl aged 2-10 years in good health and CMV-seronegative. The V gene is TRBV27, the J gene TRBJ1-3; D not certain. Sequenced sample: PBMCs. The CDR3 DNA sequence: TGTGCCAGCAGTAGGACCGGGAGCTCTGGAAACACCATATATTTT. Its protein is CASSRTGSSGNTIYF.